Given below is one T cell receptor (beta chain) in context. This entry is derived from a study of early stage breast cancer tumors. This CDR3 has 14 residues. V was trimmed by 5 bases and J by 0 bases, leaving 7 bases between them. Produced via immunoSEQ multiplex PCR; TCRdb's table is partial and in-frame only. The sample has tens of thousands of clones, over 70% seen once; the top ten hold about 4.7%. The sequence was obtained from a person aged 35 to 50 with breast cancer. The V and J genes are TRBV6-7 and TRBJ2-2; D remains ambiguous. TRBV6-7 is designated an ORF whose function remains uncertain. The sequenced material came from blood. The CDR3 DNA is TGTGCCAGCAGTCGGTATTCGAACACCGGGGAGCTGTTTTTT. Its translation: CASSRYSNTGELFF.